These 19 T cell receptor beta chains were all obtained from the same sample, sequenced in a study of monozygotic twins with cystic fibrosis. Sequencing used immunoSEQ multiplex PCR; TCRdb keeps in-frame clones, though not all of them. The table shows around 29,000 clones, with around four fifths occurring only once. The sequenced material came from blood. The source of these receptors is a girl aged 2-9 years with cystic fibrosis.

The DNA of the CDR3 is TGCGCCAGCAGCTTGGAGTCGGGCGGCAGCTCTGGAAACACCATATATTTT. This gives the protein CASSLESGGSSGNTIYF. V is TRBV5-1 and J is TRBJ1-3; the D is unclear. CDR1 is SGHRS and CDR2 is YFSETQ in the germline V gene. V was pared by 0 bases and J by 0 bases, with 13 bases between. This CDR3 is 17 amino acids long.

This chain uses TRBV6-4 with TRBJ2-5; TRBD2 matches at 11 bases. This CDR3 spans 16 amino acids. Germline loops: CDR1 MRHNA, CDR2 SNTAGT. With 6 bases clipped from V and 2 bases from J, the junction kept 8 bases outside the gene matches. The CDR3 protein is CASSLRGTSGQETQYF. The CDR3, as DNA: TGTGCCAGCAGCCTACGGGGGACTAGCGGACAAGAGACCCAGTACTTC.

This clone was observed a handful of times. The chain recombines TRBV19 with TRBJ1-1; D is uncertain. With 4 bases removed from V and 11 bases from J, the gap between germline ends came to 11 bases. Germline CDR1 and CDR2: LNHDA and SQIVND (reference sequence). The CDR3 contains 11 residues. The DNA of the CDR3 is TGTGCCAGTAGTAACGGACCGGCGGCTTTCTTT. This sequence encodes CASSNGPAAFF.

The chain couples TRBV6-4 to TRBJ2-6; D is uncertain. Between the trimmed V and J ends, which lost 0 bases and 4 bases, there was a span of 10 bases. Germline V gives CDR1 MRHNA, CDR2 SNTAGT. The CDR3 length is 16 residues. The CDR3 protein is CASSDSVGSGANVLTF. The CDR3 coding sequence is TGTGCCAGCAGTGACTCCGTGGGGTCAGGGGCCAACGTCCTGACTTTC.

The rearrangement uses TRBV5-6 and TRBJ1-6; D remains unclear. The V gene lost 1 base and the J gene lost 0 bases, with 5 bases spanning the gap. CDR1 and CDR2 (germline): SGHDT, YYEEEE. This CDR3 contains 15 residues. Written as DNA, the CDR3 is TGTGCCAGCAGCTTGTTGAGCTCCTATAATTCACCCCTCCACTTT. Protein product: CASSLLSSYNSPLHF.

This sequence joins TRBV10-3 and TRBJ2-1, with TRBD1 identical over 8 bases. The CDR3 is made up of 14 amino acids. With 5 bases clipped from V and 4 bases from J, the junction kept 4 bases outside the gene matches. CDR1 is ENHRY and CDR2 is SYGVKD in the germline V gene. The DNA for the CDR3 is TGTGCCATCAGTATGGGACAGGAGTACAATGAGCAGTTCTTC. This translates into CAISMGQEYNEQFF.

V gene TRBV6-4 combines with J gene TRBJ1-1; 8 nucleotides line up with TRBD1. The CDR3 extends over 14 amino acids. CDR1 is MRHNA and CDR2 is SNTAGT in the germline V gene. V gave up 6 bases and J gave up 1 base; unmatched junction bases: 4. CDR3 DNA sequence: TGTGCCAGCAGACCGGGACAGGCGAACACTGAAGCTTTCTTT. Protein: CASRPGQANTEAFF.

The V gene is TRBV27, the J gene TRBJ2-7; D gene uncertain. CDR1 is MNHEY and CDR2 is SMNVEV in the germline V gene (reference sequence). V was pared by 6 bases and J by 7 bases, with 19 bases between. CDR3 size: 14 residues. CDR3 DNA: TGTGCCAGCAGAACTACAGAGGTCATCGGGGAGCAGTACTTC. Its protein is CASRTTEVIGEQYF.

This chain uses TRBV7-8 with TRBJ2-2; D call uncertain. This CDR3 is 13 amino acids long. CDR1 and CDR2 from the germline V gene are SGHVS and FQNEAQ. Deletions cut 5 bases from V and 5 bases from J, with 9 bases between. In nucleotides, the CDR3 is TGTGCCAGCAGCCCCCATCTGACCGGGGAGCTGTTTTTT. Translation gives CASSPHLTGELFF.

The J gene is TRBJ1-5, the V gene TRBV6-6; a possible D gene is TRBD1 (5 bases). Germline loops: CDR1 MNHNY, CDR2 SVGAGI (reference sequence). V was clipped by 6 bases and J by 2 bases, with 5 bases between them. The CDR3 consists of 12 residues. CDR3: CASRGGNQPQHF. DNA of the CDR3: TGTGCCAGCAGGGGGGGCAATCAGCCCCAGCATTTT.

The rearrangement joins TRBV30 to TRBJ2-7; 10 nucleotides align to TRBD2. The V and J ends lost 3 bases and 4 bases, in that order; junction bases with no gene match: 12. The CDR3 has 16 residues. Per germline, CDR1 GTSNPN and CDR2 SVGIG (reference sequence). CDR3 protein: CAWSLGSGTSAYEQYF. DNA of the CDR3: TGTGCCTGGAGCTTGGGGTCTGGGACTAGCGCATACGAGCAGTACTTC.

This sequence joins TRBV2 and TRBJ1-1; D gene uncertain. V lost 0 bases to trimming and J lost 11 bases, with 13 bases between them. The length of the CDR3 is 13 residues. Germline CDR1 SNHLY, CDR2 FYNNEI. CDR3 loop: CASSEAIWGMAFF. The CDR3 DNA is TGTGCCAGCAGTGAAGCTATCTGGGGAATGGCTTTCTTT.

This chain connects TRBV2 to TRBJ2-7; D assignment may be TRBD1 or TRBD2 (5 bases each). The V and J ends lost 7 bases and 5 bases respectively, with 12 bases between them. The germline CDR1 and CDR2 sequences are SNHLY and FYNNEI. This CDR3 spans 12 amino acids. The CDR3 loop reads CASTPRGNEQYF. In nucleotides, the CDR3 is TGTGCCAGCACCCCGAGGGGTAACGAGCAGTACTTC.

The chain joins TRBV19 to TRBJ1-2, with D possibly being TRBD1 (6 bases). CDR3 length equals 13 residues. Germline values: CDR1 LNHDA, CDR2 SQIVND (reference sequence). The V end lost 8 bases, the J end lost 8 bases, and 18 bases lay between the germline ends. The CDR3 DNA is TGTGCCAGTCTGTACAGGGAATCCGACGGCTACACCTTC. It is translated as CASLYRESDGYTF.

DNA for the CDR3: TGTGCCAGCAGTCCGCGACAGGGGTACTACTATGGCTACACCTTC. Residues: CASSPRQGYYYGYTF. The chain links TRBV27 to TRBJ1-2; 8 bases align to TRBD1. The trim removed 5 bases at V and 3 bases at J, leaving 8 bases unmatched. CDR1 is MNHEY, CDR2 SMNVEV, per germline (reference sequence). The length of the CDR3 is 15 residues.

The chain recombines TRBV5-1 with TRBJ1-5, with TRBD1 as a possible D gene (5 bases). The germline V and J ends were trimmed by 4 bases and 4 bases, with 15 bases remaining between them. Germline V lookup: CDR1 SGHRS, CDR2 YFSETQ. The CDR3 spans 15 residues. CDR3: CASSAGPGRNQPQHF. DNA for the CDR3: TGCGCCAGCAGCGCGGGTCCAGGGAGGAATCAGCCCCAGCATTTT.

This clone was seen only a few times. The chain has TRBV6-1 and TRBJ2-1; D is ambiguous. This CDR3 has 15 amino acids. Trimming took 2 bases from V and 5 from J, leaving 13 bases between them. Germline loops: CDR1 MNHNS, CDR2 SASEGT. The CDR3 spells CASSERPNHHNEQFF. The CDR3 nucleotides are TGTGCCAGCAGTGAACGACCAAACCACCACAATGAGCAGTTCTTC.

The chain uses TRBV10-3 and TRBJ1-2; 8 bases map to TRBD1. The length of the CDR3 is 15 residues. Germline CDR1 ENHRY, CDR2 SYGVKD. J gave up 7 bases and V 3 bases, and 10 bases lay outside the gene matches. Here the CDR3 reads CAISEIGQGATGYTF. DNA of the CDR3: TGTGCCATCAGTGAAATTGGGCAGGGGGCCACTGGCTACACCTTC.

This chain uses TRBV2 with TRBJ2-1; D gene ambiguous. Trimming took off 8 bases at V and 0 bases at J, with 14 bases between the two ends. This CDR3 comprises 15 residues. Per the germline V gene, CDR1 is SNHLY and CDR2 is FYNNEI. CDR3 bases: TGTGCCAGCTCAGACTTAGGCCGCTCCTACAATGAGCAGTTCTTC. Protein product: CASSDLGRSYNEQFF. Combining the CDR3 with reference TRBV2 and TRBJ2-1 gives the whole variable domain EPEVTQTPSHQVTQMGQEVILRCVPISNHLYFYWYRQILGQKVEFLVSFYNNEISEKSEIFDDQFSVERPDGSNFTLKIRSTKLEDSAMYFCASSDLGRSYNEQFFGPGTRLTVL.